The clone carrying this TCR beta chain was picked up a small number of times. The antigen is undetermined. Amplification of ligated cDNA took four PCR rounds with SP2 and nested alpha and beta constant primers. For blood and skin samples, reverse transcription used TCR alpha and beta constant primers. From the 5' RACE reads, TCRdb called clonotypes with MiXCR, one entry per CDR3 protein. This sample carries approximately 52,000 distinct CDR3 sequences, around 4.7% of them seen once, and the ten largest clones take 0.75% to 0.9%. These data originate in a study of naive and memory T cell subsets. Study-wide results and caveats: Potentially, T cell activation and differentiation skew this RNA-based measurement.

Germline CDR1 SGHAT, CDR2 FQNNGV. CDR3 size: 14 residues. V lost 3 bases, J lost 4 bases, and 6 bases stayed unmatched. An oligonucleotide containing a UMI was ligated to the 3' end of TCR cDNA. Input was about 1 to 1000 ng of DNase-treated total RNA without cell sorting. The chain recombines TRBV11-2 with TRBJ2-7, with 7 bases fitting TRBD2. The sequence was collected from a female donor in good health. CDR3 sequence reads: CASSLGGSPYEQYF. CDR3 bases: TGTGCCAGCAGCTTGGGCGGGAGTCCGTACGAGCAGTACTTC.